One sample yielded the 29 T cell receptor beta chains listed below, sequenced in a study of blood T cell repertoires in COVID-19. Method: immunoSEQ multiplex PCR; TCRdb's copy keeps in-frame clones and lacks some. The repertoire has around 150,000 clones, approximately 88% of them found once; the top ten carry 2.5% to 3%. Sample: peripheral blood. The receptors here all came from a man aged 55-75 years with acute or convalescent COVID-19.

V gene TRBV5-1 combines with J gene TRBJ1-4; D might be TRBD1 (6 bases). CDR1 is SGHRS, CDR2 YFSETQ, per germline. The CDR3 loop spans 13 amino acids. Between the trimmed V and J ends, which lost 4 bases and 6 bases, there was a span of 10 bases. CDR3 nucleotides: TGCGCCAGCAGCCGACGGACAGATGAAAAACTGTTTTTT. This sequence encodes CASSRRTDEKLFF.

The rearrangement links TRBV14 to TRBJ1-2; the match to TRBD1 covers 7 bases. Germline CDR1 reads SGHDN; CDR2 reads FVKESK. The trim removed 6 bases at V and 8 bases at J, leaving 9 bases unmatched. The CDR3 has 13 residues. The CDR3 spells CASRSEYRGGYTF. The DNA of the CDR3 is TGTGCCAGCAGATCCGAGTACAGGGGCGGCTACACCTTC.

This CDR3 is CASRTGNTEAFF. Written as DNA, the CDR3 is TGTGCCAGCAGAACAGGGAACACTGAAGCTTTCTTT. The chain couples TRBV6-5 to TRBJ1-1; possibly TRBD1 for D (5 bases). With 6 bases removed from V and 1 base from J, the gap between germline ends came to 6 bases. The germline CDR1 and CDR2 sequences are MNHEY and SVGAGI. The CDR3 spans 12 residues.

The genes are TRBV7-9 and TRBJ1-2; possibly TRBD1 for D (5 bases). The CDR3 is made up of 13 amino acids. V shed 4 bases and J shed 13 bases, with 19 bases lying between them. Germline V CDR1 and CDR2: SEHNR, FQNEAQ (reference sequence). The CDR3 sequence: CASSYPSQGGCTF. DNA of the CDR3: TGTGCCAGCAGCTACCCCTCGCAGGGAGGTTGCACCTTC.

This clone appeared once. J is TRBJ1-5 and V is TRBV5-1; no firm D call. CDR1 is SGHRS, CDR2 YFSETQ, per germline. The CDR3 contains 13 residues. V shed 5 bases and J shed 6 bases, with 12 bases lying between them. The CDR3 sequence is CASREDDGQPQHF. The CDR3, as DNA: TGCGCCAGCAGAGAGGATGACGGTCAGCCCCAGCATTTT.

The genes are TRBV6-2 or TRBV6-3 and TRBJ1-5; tentative D call: TRBD1 (5 bases). CDR3 length: 17 amino acids. Trimming took 2 bases from V and 5 from J, leaving 19 bases between them. In germline, CDR1 is MNHEY, CDR2 SVGEGT. The CDR3 reads CASSYIFAGPPDQPQHF. As DNA, the CDR3 is TGTGCCAGCAGTTACATTTTCGCAGGGCCCCCGGATCAGCCCCAGCATTTT.

The gene calls are TRBV15 and TRBJ2-7; tentative D call: TRBD1 (5 bases). Germline V gene lookup returns CDR1 LNHNV and CDR2 YYDKDF (reference sequence). The CDR3 is made up of 16 amino acids. V lost 0 bases, J lost 0 bases, and 12 bases lay in between. CDR3 nucleotides: TGTGCCACCAGCAGAGAAGGACACAAGAGCTCCTACGAGCAGTACTTC. Translating it yields CATSREGHKSSYEQYF.

The V call is TRBV2, the J call TRBJ1-2; 9 positions agree with TRBD1. The CDR3 runs 16 residues. Germline CDR1 reads SNHLY; CDR2 reads FYNNEI. V lost 4 bases, J lost 2 bases, and 8 bases stayed unmatched. CDR3 coding DNA: TGTGCCAGCAGTGGGGACAGGGCCTGGTACAACTATGGCTACACCTTC. Translated: CASSGDRAWYNYGYTF.

The rearrangement joins TRBV6-5 to TRBJ1-5; TRBD1 might be the D (5 bases). The CDR3 length is 15 residues. The V end was cut by 4 bases, the J end by 4 bases, with 14 bases between. Germline CDR1 reads MNHEY; CDR2 reads SVGAGI. The CDR3 DNA follows: TGTGCCAGCAGTTTAGACAGCCACTCAAATCAGCCCCAGCATTTT. Its protein product is CASSLDSHSNQPQHF.

This chain joins TRBV12-3 or TRBV12-4 and TRBJ2-1; D possibly corresponds to TRBD2 (7 bases). This CDR3 comprises 13 residues. V was shortened by 6 bases and J by 6 bases, with 12 bases between the two germline ends. The DNA for the CDR3 is TGTGCCAGCAGGAAGGGGGGGCCCAATGAGCAGTTCTTC. The encoded protein is CASRKGGPNEQFF.

The J gene is TRBJ1-6, the V gene TRBV7-2; the D is unclear. The CDR3 has 14 amino acids. Germline CDR1 SGHTA, CDR2 FQGNSA. With 5 bases removed from V and 7 bases from J, the gap between germline ends came to 12 bases. In DNA form, the CDR3 reads TGTGCCAGCAGCCAGACTGCGAGCAATTCACCCCTCCACTTT. This sequence encodes CASSQTASNSPLHF. The full variable domain, in which reference TRBV7-2 and TRBJ1-6 provide the parts outside the CDR3, is GAGVSQSPSNKVTEKGKDVELRCDPISGHTALYWYRQSLGQGLEFLIYFQGNSAPDKSGLPSDRFSAERTGGSVSTLTIQRTQQEDSAVYLCASSQTASNSPLHFGNGTRLTVT.

The chain employs TRBV10-2 and TRBJ1-1; no firm D call. V was clipped by 0 bases and J by 1 base, with 15 bases between them. This CDR3 is 17 amino acids long. CDR1 WSHSY and CDR2 SAAADI come from the germline V gene. In DNA form, the CDR3 reads TGCGCCAGCAGTGAGTCGATGTTAGAGGGTAGGAACACTGAAGCTTTCTTT. Its protein is CASSESMLEGRNTEAFF.

The chain joins TRBV23-1 to TRBJ2-2; possible D gene TRBD2, 6 bases. TRBV23-1 is sorted into the ORF group, with uncertain function. The CDR3 runs to 16 residues. The V end lost 4 bases, the J end lost 5 bases, and 17 bases lay between the germline ends. DNA of the CDR3: TGCGCCAGCAGTCGGAGGGACCGTCTTAGGACCGGGGAGCTGTTTTTT. Protein sequence: CASSRRDRLRTGELFF.

The chain has TRBV7-6 and TRBJ1-2; D possibly corresponds to TRBD1 (5 bases). V lost 2 bases to trimming and J lost 7 bases, with 20 bases between them. This CDR3 has 16 amino acids. Germline V gene data show CDR1 as SGHVS and CDR2 as FNYEAQ. For the CDR3, the DNA is TGTGCCAGCAGCTTACGCCCAAATCCTTCAGGGTCTGGCTACACCTTC. Its protein product is CASSLRPNPSGSGYTF.

The chain carries TRBV6-5 and TRBJ1-6, with 10 bases fitting TRBD1. In germline, CDR1 is MNHEY, CDR2 SVGAGI. The CDR3 runs to 15 residues. The trim removed 2 bases at V and 6 bases at J, leaving 1 base unmatched. The DNA for the CDR3 is TGTGCCAGCAGTTACGGGACAGGGGCTAATTCACCCCTCCACTTT. Translating gives CASSYGTGANSPLHF.

The V gene is TRBV2, the J gene TRBJ1-4, with D uncertain. Germline V CDR1 and CDR2: SNHLY, FYNNEI. The V end lost 2 bases, the J end lost 3 bases, and 7 bases lay between the germline ends. This CDR3 is built from 14 residues. In DNA form, the CDR3 reads TGTGCCAGCAGTGAAAGTCGGGCTAATGAAAAACTGTTTTTT. This translates into CASSESRANEKLFF.

The chain links TRBV5-1 to TRBJ2-1; TRBD1 might be the D (6 bases). This CDR3 spans 13 amino acids. The V end lost 7 bases, the J end lost 8 bases, and 16 bases lay between the germline ends. In germline, CDR1 is SGHRS, CDR2 YFSETQ. CDR3 bases: TGCGCCAGCCAGTGGGGTGGGGGCGATGAGCAGTTCTTC. Its protein product is CASQWGGGDEQFF. Filled out from reference TRBV5-1 and TRBJ2-1, the complete variable domain reads KAGVTQTPRYLIKTRGQQVTLSCSPISGHRSVSWYQQTPGQGLQFLFEYFSETQRNKGNFPGRFSGRQFSNSRSEMNVSTLELGDSALYLCASQWGGGDEQFFGPGTRLTVL.

The rearrangement joins TRBV19 to TRBJ2-5, with 9 bases fitting TRBD1. This CDR3 spans 14 amino acids. CDR1 is LNHDA, CDR2 SQIVND, per germline (reference sequence). V trimming: 3 bases; J trimming: 7 bases; junction bases outside the gene matches: 6. The DNA for the CDR3 is TGTGCCAGTAGTATCACAGGGGGCCGGGGGACCCAGTACTTC. Its protein is CASSITGGRGTQYF.

The rearrangement joins TRBV5-1 to TRBJ2-3; 7 bases line up with TRBD2. The CDR3 contains 13 residues. V trimming: 5 bases; J trimming: 5 bases; junction bases outside the gene matches: 5. Per the germline V gene, CDR1 is SGHRS and CDR2 is YFSETQ. The CDR3 DNA is TGCGCCAGCAGTTTAGCGGGTGAAGATACGCAGTATTTT. Translation gives CASSLAGEDTQYF.

The rearrangement joins TRBV5-1 to TRBJ1-4; D may be TRBD1 (5 bases). The CDR3 length is 16 residues. V was cut by 0 bases and J by 0 bases, with 9 bases left in between. Germline-derived CDR1 and CDR2 are SGHRS and YFSETQ. The CDR3 sequence is CASSLEGVATNEKLFF. The DNA of the CDR3 is TGCGCCAGCAGCTTGGAAGGGGTGGCAACTAATGAAAAACTGTTTTTT. Using reference TRBV5-1 and TRBJ1-4 for the parts outside the CDR3, the full variable domain is KAGVTQTPRYLIKTRGQQVTLSCSPISGHRSVSWYQQTPGQGLQFLFEYFSETQRNKGNFPGRFSGRQFSNSRSEMNVSTLELGDSALYLCASSLEGVATNEKLFFGSGTQLSVL.

J is TRBJ1-1 and V is TRBV5-6; D ambiguous. The CDR3 extends over 14 amino acids. Trimming took off 2 bases at V and 5 bases at J, with 13 bases between the two ends. In germline, CDR1 is SGHDT, CDR2 YYEEEE. The DNA of the CDR3 is TGTGCCAGCAGCTTCAGGATATCTGGGACTGAAGCTTTCTTT. Its translation is CASSFRISGTEAFF.

The V gene is TRBV5-1, the J gene TRBJ2-1; D is perhaps TRBD1 (6 bases). The ends were cut back, 0 bases at V and 9 bases at J, with 16 bases in the middle. The CDR3 spans 15 residues. CDR1 is SGHRS and CDR2 is YFSETQ in the germline V gene. CDR3 DNA: TGCGCCAGCAGCTTGGTAGCAGGGGCTCAGAGTGAGCAGTTCTTC. Translation: CASSLVAGAQSEQFF.

V gene TRBV20-1 combines with J gene TRBJ2-1, with 10 bases aligning to TRBD2. This CDR3 comprises 10 residues. V lost 6 bases to trimming and J lost 15 bases; unmatched junction nucleotides: 5. The germline V gene encodes CDR1 DFQATT and CDR2 SNEGSKA (reference sequence). The CDR3 sequence: CSASGTSVFF. CDR3 sequence (DNA): TGCAGTGCGAGCGGGACTAGCGTGTTCTTC.

This clone was detected a few times. CDR3 sequence: CASSPTESHYNEQFF. In nucleotides, the CDR3 is TGTGCCAGCAGCCCGACTGAAAGCCATTACAATGAGCAGTTCTTC. The rearrangement uses TRBV7-3 and TRBJ2-1; D unclear. The CDR3 length is 15 residues. Germline V CDR1 and CDR2: SGHTA, FQGTGA. V was cut by 5 bases and J by 4 bases, with 15 bases left in between.

The chain uses TRBV5-1 and TRBJ1-6; D is undetermined. From germline, CDR1 is SGHRS and CDR2 YFSETQ. The CDR3 consists of 19 residues. Trimming pared 4 bases from V and 0 bases from J, leaving 20 bases between. CDR3 sequence: CASSQDPHLGSSYNSPLHF. CDR3 nucleotides: TGCGCCAGCAGCCAGGACCCCCATCTGGGGAGCTCCTATAATTCACCCCTCCACTTT.

The chain is built from TRBV27 and TRBJ1-1, with 12 bases identical to TRBD1. CDR1 and CDR2 from the germline V gene are MNHEY and SMNVEV (reference sequence). The CDR3 spans 16 residues. Germline trimming cut 6 bases from V and 1 base from J; bases unmatched to any gene: 6. Written as DNA, the CDR3 is TGTGCCAGCAGCTTGGGACAGGGGGCGAGGAACACTGAAGCTTTCTTT. Protein: CASSLGQGARNTEAFF.

This sequence joins TRBV6-5 and TRBJ1-2; 7 nucleotides align to TRBD1. Germline-derived CDR1 and CDR2 are MNHEY and SVGAGI. With 7 bases clipped from V and 5 bases from J, the junction kept 4 bases outside the gene matches. The CDR3 contains 12 residues. CDR3 DNA sequence: TGTGCCAGCAAGGGACAGCAGTATGGCTACACCTTC. Protein sequence: CASKGQQYGYTF.

This chain links TRBV18 with TRBJ1-5, with 8 bases that match TRBD1. This CDR3 spans 14 amino acids. J gave up 5 bases and V 5 bases, and 5 bases lay outside the gene matches. Germline-derived CDR1 and CDR2 are KGHSH and LQKENI. The CDR3 nucleotides are TGTGCCAGCTCAAAGGACAGGGATGATCAGCCCCAGCATTTT. This sequence encodes CASSKDRDDQPQHF.

This clone is a singleton in its sample. This chain uses TRBV21-1 with TRBJ1-2; the DNA was not compared with TRBD1, the D call given in the table. TRBV21-1 is flagged as a pseudogene. This CDR3 spans 13 amino acids. DNA for the CDR3: TGTGCCAGCTTAGGGGACAGGATCTATGGCTACACCTTC. This codes for CASLGDRIYGYTF.